These T cell receptor beta chains were read from a single sample in a study of CD8 T cells in ankylosing spondylitis. TCRdb processed the 5' RACE reads anew with MiXCR; each CDR3 protein has one entry. The sample includes hundreds of thousands of distinct CDR3 sequences, roughly 25% of them seen just once. The sequenced sample consisted of blood, either unsorted or a sorted T cell fraction (not recorded which). Every receptor here comes from a male donor with ankylosing spondylitis or in good health (not recorded which). The CDR3 runs from the conserved cysteine through the conserved F or W. The D gene is left open where the match is weak. Size is omitted from some rows. Given values are once, few, many or a class for expanded clones.

D: NA; length: 14; size: NA; J: TRBJ1-2; V: TRBV5-1; CDR3: CASSLTLDLDGYTF; DNA: TGCGCCAGCAGCCTTACTCTAGACCTAGATGGCTACACCTTC
D: TRBD1; length: 13; size: many; J: TRBJ2-7; V: TRBV29-1; CDR3: CSVGEQGSGEQYF; DNA: TGCAGCGTTGGGGAACAGGGGTCCGGCGAGCAGTACTTC
D: NA; length: 13; size: NA; J: TRBJ1-3; V: TRBV29-1; CDR3: CSVQDGTGNTIYF; DNA: TGCAGCGTTCAAGACGGGACTGGAAACACCATATATTTT
D: NA; length: 13; size: NA; J: TRBJ2-3; V: TRBV5-6; CDR3: CASSLDRLGTQYF; DNA: TGTGCCAGCAGCTTGGATCGGTTGGGTACGCAGTATTTT
D: NA; length: 12; size: many; J: TRBJ2-1; V: TRBV9; CDR3: CASSVERNEQFF; DNA: TGTGCCAGCAGCGTAGAGAGGAATGAGCAGTTCTTC
D: NA; length: 13; size: NA; J: TRBJ1-2; V: TRBV7-2; CDR3: CASNGHPNYGYTF; DNA: TGTGCCAGCAATGGGCACCCGAACTATGGCTACACCTTC
D: TRBD1; length: 16; size: many; J: TRBJ1-6; V: TRBV6-5; CDR3: CASSYSDRAYNSPLHF; DNA: TGTGCCAGCAGTTACTCGGACAGGGCCTATAATTCACCCCTCCACTTT
D: NA; length: 14; size: many; J: TRBJ2-1; V: TRBV5-1; CDR3: CASSLGGPHNEQFF; DNA: TGCGCCAGCAGCTTGGGTGGTCCCCACAATGAGCAGTTCTTC
D: NA; length: 10; size: many; J: TRBJ2-4; V: TRBV6-5; CDR3: CATGLGVQYF; DNA: TGTGCCACGGGGTTGGGGGTTCAGTACTTC
D: NA; length: 16; size: few; J: TRBJ1-5; V: TRBV6-5; CDR3: CASSYSAEFGNQPQHF; DNA: TGTGCCAGCAGTTACTCGGCGGAATTTGGCAATCAGCCCCAGCATTTT
D: NA; length: 13; size: many; J: TRBJ1-2; V: TRBV5-1; CDR3: CASSSGEGDGYTF; DNA: TGCGCCAGCAGCTCCGGCGAAGGGGATGGCTACACCTTC
D: TRBD1; length: 16; size: NA; J: TRBJ2-1; V: TRBV11-2; CDR3: CASSLTGGAWYNEQFF; DNA: TGTGCCAGCAGCTTGACAGGGGGTGCGTGGTACAATGAGCAGTTCTTC
D: TRBD2; length: 15; size: many; J: TRBJ2-2; V: TRBV7-3; CDR3: CASSLRGGNTGELFF; DNA: TGTGCCAGCAGCTTAAGGGGGGGGAACACCGGGGAGCTGTTTTTT
D: TRBD2; length: 16; size: many; J: TRBJ2-1; V: TRBV7-2; CDR3: CASSHNSGSSYNEQFF; DNA: TGTGCCAGCAGCCACAATAGCGGGAGCTCCTACAATGAGCAGTTCTTC
D: TRBD1; length: 14; size: NA; J: TRBJ1-6; V: TRBV6-1; CDR3: CASSTGGYNSPLHF; DNA: TGTGCCAGCAGCACAGGGGGCTATAATTCACCCCTCCACTTT